The T cell receptor beta chain described here comes from a study of cytomegalovirus exposure and HLA in healthy donors (dated by TCRdb to 2016 to 2017). Regarding the complete study: An earlier analysis of approximately 550 of the donors reported approximately 300 Gb of sequence data and some 100 million unique TCR beta sequences from approximately 180 million T cells. Among about 360 genotyped donors of the cohort, an average of approximately 240,000 unique TCR beta nucleotide sequences were sequenced per donor, around 18% of them non-productive. To predict cytomegalovirus infection status, the study combined high-throughput TCR immunosequencing, statistical association of individual TCRs with disease status, and machine learning. Roughly five DR-DQ haplotypes were handled as single units for association and clustering because linkage in the cohort was strong. Every repertoire in the discovery cohort had been generated on one and the same sequencing platform. The later analysis used no new phenotypic data to find candidate immune exposures, relying instead on TCR beta sequences and their occurrence across donors. To decide whether each TCR beta V gene segment behaved as functional or pseudogenic, an earlier analysis of some 540 of the donors relied on high-throughput TCR beta sequencing. Along with the 666-subject first cohort, a separate validation cohort of over a hundred different subjects was used. An early release that covered more than 550 HLA-typed donors contained approximately 300 gigabases of sequencing data and 70 million to 100 million unique TCR sequences. HLA typing included class I and class II loci at four-digit resolution. A later analysis re-examined previously published TCR beta repertoires from roughly 720 donors and added high-resolution HLA genotyping to investigate patterns of TCR occurrence. Donor age, sex, ethnicity and CMV serostatus were collected together with the repertoire data. The study used immunosequencing to profile the T cell repertoires of around 600 subjects and linked those repertoires to cytomegalovirus serostatus. The number of typed donors differed by locus: about 629-640 for A, B, C, DRB1 and DQB1; approximately 530 for DQA1; 606 for DPA1; and roughly 470 for DPB1. Of the roughly 400 genotyped donors, approximately 83% fell in the genetic ancestry cluster associated with self-reported Caucasian donors. The study was designed to test whether signatures of past pathogen exposure could be identified by cataloging public T cell receptors. A later genetic analysis took genome-wide SNP genotypes for about three fifths of the 666 donors and used that subset as a discovery cohort.

Study-level results and caveats: Linkage disequilibrium might explain the correlated functional status among segregating V segments, but an unknown experimental factor could not be ruled out. Across donors, most TCR sequences were observed very rarely, whereas some public TCRs were present in many individuals. Fewer than 20 rarely observed V segments, including chromosome 9 orphons, were excluded from the earlier analysis of almost 600 of the donors because counts were too low. In a later analysis, TCR association rates were found to vary across HLA loci, with the most associated TCRs seen for DRB1 alleles and the fewest for HLA-C alleles. A cluster of highly shared sequence variants was judged likely to be a technical artifact of the sequencing pipeline. Some IMGT-functional V segments, including TRBV6-2 and TRBV6-3, could not be distinguished by the 87-base-pair reads and were therefore excluded. A later genetic analysis associated a missense DCLRE1C variant with V-gene and J-gene trimming of TCR beta chains, and an independent cohort replicated the association. An earlier analysis of approximately 500 of the donors showed that most TCR beta V segments appeared in productive rearrangements either about 87% or about 30% of the time, which broadly matched IMGT annotations. Presence/absence analyses assumed roughly uniform sequencing depth across donors, an assumption that may not hold. A later analysis found that HLA-associated TCR beta chains were more clonally expanded and had lower generation probabilities than equally common non-associated chains. Strong co-occurrence of HLA alleles, especially DR and DQ, made assigning TCR associations to individual alleles difficult. The authors suggested that the approach could potentially be extended to other disease states and immunological phenotypes. In a later analysis, most CMV-associated TCR beta chains were found to appear HLA-restricted, with HLA associations seemingly driven largely by CMV exposure. Because HLA typing was missing for some donors at each locus, association tests included only the typed subset. The study gave a list of under 200 TCR beta chains associated with cytomegalovirus. In a later analysis, some 17,000 TCR beta sequences were associated with specific HLA alleles at a false discovery rate of 0.05. A later genetic analysis reported fewer N-insertions in productive TCRs among donors in an Asian-associated ancestry cluster than the roughly 700-donor mean. A further reported finding was that TCR beta sequences accurately predicted the HLA-A and HLA-B alleles for most subjects in the first cohort. In this cohort, only TCR beta chains were sequenced, and detectable features were limited by the absence of alpha or paired-chain data. Immune exposure information for the cohort was limited to CMV serostatus. In a later analysis, several top co-occurrence clusters were reported to appear linked to parvovirus B19, influenza, CMV and Epstein-Barr virus. In vitro tests confirmed that a few of the cytomegalovirus-associated TCR beta chains recognize cytomegalovirus antigens. Cytomegalovirus status was reported to be diagnosed by the classifier with high specificity and sensitivity in both the original and validation cohorts.

The cohort comprised 666 healthy bone marrow donors. Cohort members were all nominally healthy when sampled, although unrecorded immune exposures were likely present. The donor tested CMV seropositive, placing the donor among the approximately 290 seropositive members of the cohort. A peripheral blood sample was collected from each donor, and TCR beta sequencing was performed on peripheral blood mononuclear cells. The Qiagen DNeasy Blood Extraction Kit was used to extract genomic DNA from the blood cell samples. Details on this clone: Its target antigen remains unknown. No base quality information exists; no much larger clone differs at one position.

For CDR1 and CDR2, the germline V gene lists SGHAT and FQNNGV. Measured from the cysteine to the phenylalanine, the CDR3 is 13 residues long. The entry retains the CDR3 DNA only, 39 bases that are in frame from base 1. At the junction V is shortened by 5 bases and J by 6 bases, with 11 bases in between. Library preparation was by the immunoSEQ multiplex PCR assay. The multiplex PCR relied on a mix of 60 forward primers for TCR Vbeta segments and 13 reverse primers for TCR Jbeta segments. A multiplex PCR assay on genomic DNA amplified the CDR3 region of rearranged TCR beta genes. On the Illumina HiSeq System, the amplified TCR beta libraries were sequenced as 87-base-pair reads. In the original analysis: A later analysis counted about 76 million unique TCR beta chains across the 550 to 800 repertoires, and 9 million to 14 million of these chains were shared by at least two donors. To remove PCR and sequencing errors, raw reads were error-corrected and collapsed into unique sequences using a nearest-neighbor algorithm that merged closely related sequences. CDR3 sequences were aligned to IMGT reference sequences to assign V, D and J gene segments. Each retained sequence needed at least a six-nucleotide match to both a V gene segment and a J gene segment. A rearrangement counted as productive if the CDR3 had no stop codons and remained in frame with V and J, and every other rearrangement counted as non-productive. Following IMGT convention, CDR3 was defined as the stretch from the second conserved V-encoded cysteine to the conserved J-encoded phenylalanine. The earlier analysis of about 560 of the donors excluded any sequence lacking an unambiguous match to a single V gene segment. An earlier analysis of fewer than 650 of the donors classified V segments as functional when productive rearrangements were above 56.7% and as segregating when the standard deviation between donors was above 5%. A statistical classification framework was developed to diagnose cytomegalovirus status using the catalog of TCR beta chain sequences. A later analysis assigned V and J genes by comparing TCR nucleotide sequences with IMGT/GENE-DB human TR gene sequences. Using the TCRdist pipeline, a later analysis assigned CDR3 sequences along with most-parsimonious VDJ recombination scenarios. In a later analysis, every TCR beta chain was defined by the combination of its CDR3 amino acid sequence and its V-gene family, and reads without a unique V-gene family were dropped. As a way to deal with suspected cross-contamination and a sequencing artifact, a later analysis dropped roughly 600 nucleotide sequences that were highly shared and had low generation probability. In a later analysis, a clonal expansion index for each public chain was calculated from normalized within-repertoire ranks of inferred template counts. In a later analysis, generation probabilities were computed with a VDJ recombination model fitted to out-of-frame rearrangements, and the resulting probabilities were checked against IGoR. In a later analysis, TCR-TCR, TCR-HLA and TCR-CMV co-occurrence was scored with hypergeometric tests, and a repertoire-size bias correction was applied to TCR pairs. A later analysis estimated false discovery rates by permuting HLA or CMV assignments 20 times. In a later analysis, co-occurring TCRs were grouped using DBSCAN, with TCRdist sequence similarity added in when clustering inside HLA-allele-positive subsets. Co-occurrence clustering excluded repertoires with fewer than 30,000 or more than 120,000 public chains, plus five with anomalous nucleotide sharing. Entries here come from immuneACCESS through TCRdb and include only in-frame sequences with V and J called. Some clones fail to appear in such tables; in the studies checked, an unresolved V gene covers under half of the shortfall, and the cause of the remainder is unknown. The DNA gave D and trimming, while V, J and clone size come from that table. The sample includes some 150,000 clones, with 80% observed a single time. Jointly, the top ten make up almost 7% of the sample.

Recombination linked TRBV11-2 to TRBJ2-1; possibly the D gene is TRBD1, per 6 matching bases. Sequences were obtained from PBMCs. This sequence was found in a man aged 40-49 years in good health and CMV-seropositive. The bases read TGTGCCAGCAGCCAGGACAGATCCAATGAGCAGTTCTTC. It translates to CASSQDRSNEQFF.